The text below deals with one T cell receptor (beta chain). Its antigen is undetermined. At one end, the junction sequence differs from germline, possibly due to a read error. What was amplified from RNA transcripts were TCR beta CDR3 regions. TCR CDR3 underwent first-round RT-PCR with the HTBI primer set. Each CDR3 protein is one row after TCRdb ran MiXCR on the multiplex PCR reads. The sample gives 550,000 to 700,000 distinct CDR3 sequences, roughly 50% of which show up once; 15% to 20% is in the top ten. These data originate in a study of T cells in Graves' hyperthyroidism and ophthalmopathy. CDR1 is SEHNR, CDR2 FQNEAQ, per germline (reference sequence). This CDR3 has 13 amino acids. Regarding the study as a whole: Expanded thyroid clonotypes (above 0.001) were mostly also found in blood. Model predictions of ophthalmopathy came a median around 6.5 months before onset.

The receptor was derived from an adult woman with Graves' disease, either hyperthyroidism or ophthalmopathy (not recorded which). Input material: peripheral blood or thyroid tissue (not recorded which). The chain couples TRBV7-9 to TRBJ2-5; 12 nucleotides agree with TRBD2. The CDR3 coding sequence is TGTGCCAGTACCGGACTAGCGGGATCCGTTCCCGCCTTC. Translated, it gives CASTGLAGSVPAF.